These 30 T cell receptor beta chains were all obtained from the same sample, sequenced in a study of regulatory T cells in long-lasting Graves disease. TCR beta libraries were built with iRepertoire HTBI primers and Arm-PCR of CDR3 regions. Using its own MiXCR run on the multiplex PCR reads, TCRdb lists one record per CDR3 protein. Of about 540,000 distinct CDR3 sequences in the sample, about 14% were seen once. Time point: newly diagnosed GD, antithyroid drugs for less than 3 months. RNA extracted from PBMCs served as the sequencing template. The same sample was also studied in work on T cells in Graves' hyperthyroidism and ophthalmopathy.

Material: peripheral blood mononuclear cells (PBMCs), obtained at new diagnosis, from a patient treated with antithyroid drugs. The receptors stem from a man in his thirties or forties with Graves disease.

The chain uses TRBV5-1 and TRBJ2-1; D gene unclear. Germline V gene sequence: CDR1 SGHRS, CDR2 YFSETQ. The CDR3 has 15 residues. Trimming removed 0 bases at V and 6 bases at J, with 13 bases between. CDR3 bases: TGCGCCAGCAGCTTGGCCTTCGAAACACGCAATGAGCAGTTCTTC. Translation: CASSLAFETRNEQFF.

This clonotype was detected many times. The chain is built from TRBV20-1 and TRBJ2-1; D could derive from TRBD1 or TRBD2 (6 bases each). The V end lost 3 bases, the J end lost 7 bases, and 16 bases lay between the germline ends. This CDR3 is built from 14 residues. The germline gives CDR1 DFQATT, CDR2 SNEGSKA (reference sequence). The CDR3 DNA reads as TGCAGTGCTAGGGGGGCGGGAACCCTGAATGAGCAGTTCTTC. Its translation is CSARGAGTLNEQFF.

As regards this clonotype: Since a much larger clone is just one base distant, this may be a read error. The rearrangement uses TRBV5-1 and TRBJ2-1; possibly TRBD1 for D (7 bases). The J call is doubtful: the DNA matches TRBJ2-5 better. CDR3 length equals 14 residues. Germline assignment: CDR1 SGHRS and CDR2 YFSETQ. The CDR3 sequence: CASRRDSGQETQYF. Here the CDR3 DNA reads TGCGCCAGCAGGCGGGACAGCGGGCAAGAGACCCAGTACTTC.

This clonotype was picked up many times. The chain carries TRBV29-1 and TRBJ1-4, with a weak D call TRBD1 (5 bases). Germline CDR1 and CDR2: SQVTM and ANQGSEA. V lost 7 bases to trimming and J lost 7 bases, with 10 bases between them. The CDR3 loop spans 11 amino acids. CDR3 DNA sequence: TGCAGCGCAGGGCACGGTGAAAAACTGTTTTTT. Translation: CSAGHGEKLFF.

This clonotype was counted only a few times. J is TRBJ2-4 and V is TRBV5-1; TRBD1 aligns across 10 bases. The CDR3 loop spans 18 amino acids. Losses at the gene ends were 2 bases for V and 2 bases for J; bases not matched to a gene: 10. Germline V CDR1 and CDR2: SGHRS, YFSETQ. CDR3 DNA sequence: TGCGCCAGCAGCTTAGCACCGGGGACAGGGGTCACCAAAAACATTCAGTACTTC. Its translation: CASSLAPGTGVTKNIQYF.

Many counts were recorded for this clonotype. The chain has TRBV27 and TRBJ2-1; 10 bases are a match to TRBD2. This CDR3 is built from 15 residues. CDR1 is MNHEY, CDR2 SMNVEV, per germline (reference sequence). V lost 5 bases, J lost 4 bases, and 5 bases stayed unmatched. In DNA form, the CDR3 reads TGTGCCAGCAGTCCACCGGGACTAGCGTACAATGAGCAGTTCTTC. This codes for CASSPPGLAYNEQFF.

A few counts support this clonotype. The chain recombines TRBV5-6 with TRBJ2-3; D possibly corresponds to TRBD2 (6 bases). The CDR3 is made up of 15 amino acids. The germline V gene encodes CDR1 SGHDT and CDR2 YYEEEE. Trimming took 2 bases from V and 3 from J, leaving 13 bases between them. The CDR3 nucleotides read TGTGCCAGCAGCTTTAGGCGGGACGGAACAGATACGCAGTATTTT. Translation: CASSFRRDGTDTQYF.

This clonotype showed up many times. V is TRBV6-5 and J is TRBJ2-3; D ambiguous. Germline CDR1 is MNHEY and CDR2 is SVGAGI. This CDR3 has 14 residues. V was trimmed by 2 bases and J by 3 bases, leaving 9 bases between them. CDR3 protein: CASSYGWGTDTQYF. The CDR3 bases are TGTGCCAGCAGTTACGGTTGGGGAACAGATACGCAGTATTTT.

This clonotype was seen many times. This chain links TRBV24-1 with TRBJ2-5, with no clear D. With 4 bases removed from V and 4 bases from J, the gap between germline ends came to 18 bases. The length of the CDR3 is 16 residues. Germline-derived CDR1 and CDR2 are KGHDR and SFDVKD. CDR3 protein: CATSDSSGRPIETQYF. The CDR3 bases are TGTGCCACCAGTGACTCATCAGGACGGCCCATAGAGACCCAGTACTTC.

This clonotype has a count of ten or more. Here the CDR3 reads CASRGSWREGQFF. CDR3 coding DNA: TGTGCCAGCAGAGGGTCTTGGCGGGAGGGACAGTTCTTC. This chain uses TRBV2 with TRBJ2-1, with 9 bases aligning to TRBD2. This CDR3 contains 13 residues. Germline V gene sequence: CDR1 SNHLY, CDR2 FYNNEI. The V gene end was trimmed by 6 bases and the J gene end by 13 bases; junction bases not matched to a gene: 10.

This clonotype was seen many times. The chain is built from TRBV30 and TRBJ1-1; no firm D call. The length of the CDR3 is 14 residues. V was trimmed by 0 bases and J by 5 bases, leaving 13 bases between them. The V gene's germline CDR1 is GTSNPN and CDR2 SVGIG (reference sequence). CDR3 coding DNA: TGTGCCTGGAGTGTACGGTGGTCGGGAACTGAAGCTTTCTTT. Translated: CAWSVRWSGTEAFF. Supplemented by reference TRBV30 and TRBJ1-1, the full variable domain reads SQTIHQWPATLVQPVGSPLSLECTVEGTSNPNLYWYRQAAGRGLQLLFYSVGIGQISSEVPQNLSASRPQDRQFILSSKKLLLSDSGFYLCAWSVRWSGTEAFFGQGTRLTVV.

This clonotype came up many times. The chain combines TRBV12-3 or TRBV12-4 with TRBJ2-3; no clear D gene. V lost 4 bases and J 10 bases, leaving 9 bases between the germline ends. The CDR3 is 11 amino acids. The CDR3 here is CASSSGQAQYF. CDR3 in DNA: TGTGCCAGCAGTTCGGGTCAGGCGCAGTATTTT.

This clonotype occurred a few times. The chain uses TRBV6-2 or TRBV6-3 and TRBJ1-3; D is ambiguous. Germline values: CDR1 MNHEY, CDR2 SVGEGT. The ends were cut back, 5 bases at V and 0 bases at J, with 14 bases in the middle. CDR3 length: 16 residues. The CDR3 loop reads CASSEGQNPSGNTIYF. DNA for the CDR3: TGTGCCAGCAGTGAAGGGCAGAACCCCTCTGGAAACACCATATATTTT.

CDR3 region: CASSLNPSTALQFF. For the CDR3, the DNA is TGTGCCAGCAGTTTAAATCCGTCGACAGCCCTGCAGTTCTTC. The chain employs TRBV27 and TRBJ2-1, with D possibly TRBD1 on 5 matching bases. The V and J ends lost 2 bases and 12 bases respectively, with 17 bases between them. Per the germline V gene, CDR1 is MNHEY and CDR2 is SMNVEV (reference sequence). The CDR3 consists of 14 residues.

This clonotype was counted only a few times. A read error may explain this, as a much larger clone is one base away. The rearrangement links TRBV6-5 to TRBJ1-5; D not resolved. CDR1 and CDR2 from the germline V gene are MNHEY and SVGAGI. The CDR3 runs to 13 residues. The CDR3 protein is CASSYTVVQPRHF. CDR3 nucleotide sequence: TGTGCCAGCAGTTATACAGTTGTGCAGCCCCGGCATTTT.

This clonotype was counted at least ten times. This chain joins TRBV29-1 and TRBJ2-3; TRBD1 might be the D (5 bases). The J call may be in error: the DNA end matches TRBJ1-1 better. Germline lookup yields CDR1 SQVTM and CDR2 ANQGSEA. The CDR3 runs 13 residues. CDR3 in DNA: TGCAGCGTTGGGGGGACGTCGGGGACTGAAGCTTTCTTT. This encodes CSVGGTSGTEAFF.

V usage is TRBV6-1 and J usage is TRBJ2-2; 7 bases agree with TRBD2. V lost 6 bases, J lost 6 bases, and 10 bases stayed unmatched. CDR1 and CDR2 (germline): MNHNS, SASEGT. The CDR3 has 15 residues. CDR3 in DNA: TGTGCCAGCAGGGCCAACAGACTAGCTCCCGGGGAGCTGTTTTTT. It codes for CASRANRLAPGELFF.

This clonotype was counted at least ten times. The chain links TRBV30 to TRBJ1-2; TRBD1 agrees at 9 bases. This CDR3 comprises 14 residues. In germline, CDR1 is GTSNPN, CDR2 SVGIG (reference sequence). DNA for the CDR3: TGTGCTCATTCAACTACCGGGACAGGGTATGGCTACACCTTC. This gives the protein CAHSTTGTGYGYTF.

As concerns this clonotype: A much more abundant neighbour one base away suggests this may be a read error. No conserved phenylalanine or tryptophan ends this CDR3, so it is likely a read error. CDR3 nucleotides: TGCAGTGCTCCCGTGGTAGCGGGGCAAGAGACCCAGTACTCC. Translating it yields CSAPVVAGQETQYS. The J gene is TRBJ2-5, the V gene TRBV20-1; 8 bases match TRBD2. The V gene end was trimmed by 5 bases and the J gene end by 2 bases; junction bases not matched to a gene: 7. The CDR3 length is 14 residues. The V gene's germline CDR1 is DFQATT and CDR2 SNEGSKA (reference sequence).

At least ten counts were recorded for this clonotype. The V call is TRBV5-1, the J call TRBJ2-3, with 7 bases fitting TRBD2. Trimming removed 1 base from V and 8 bases from J; junction bases left unmatched: 7. The CDR3 contains 14 residues. CDR1 is SGHRS and CDR2 is YFSETQ in the germline V gene. The CDR3 nucleotides read TGCGCCAGCAGCTTGCTGGCCAGCGGGGCTACGCAGTATTTT. It translates to CASSLLASGATQYF. Combining the CDR3 with reference TRBV5-1 and TRBJ2-3 gives the whole variable domain KAGVTQTPRYLIKTRGQQVTLSCSPISGHRSVSWYQQTPGQGLQFLFEYFSETQRNKGNFPGRFSGRQFSNSRSEMNVSTLELGDSALYLCASSLLASGATQYFGPGTRLTVL.

This clonotype was seen many times. This chain uses TRBV6-1 with TRBJ1-4; a weak D match, TRBD1 (5 bases). The CDR3 is 14 amino acids. With 8 bases removed from V and 4 bases from J, the gap between germline ends came to 14 bases. Looked up from germline, CDR1 is MNHNS and CDR2 is SASEGT. The CDR3 DNA is TGTGCCAGCGGGCGGCGGGGGGGTAATGAAAAACTGTTTTTT. Protein sequence: CASGRRGGNEKLFF.

This clonotype was counted many times. The CDR3 DNA is TGTGCCAGCAGTTTAGGTAACGGCGCCTCGAGCTCCTACAATGAGCAGTTCTTC. Protein product: CASSLGNGASSSYNEQFF. The chain links TRBV12-3 or TRBV12-4 to TRBJ2-1; D gene uncertain. V was clipped by 1 base and J by 0 bases, with 16 bases between them. The CDR3 is 18 amino acids.

This clonotype was recorded many times. The J gene is TRBJ2-7, the V gene TRBV12-3 or TRBV12-4; D remains unclear. With 2 bases removed from V and 4 bases from J, the gap between germline ends came to 12 bases. The CDR3 is made up of 14 amino acids. The CDR3 DNA reads as TGTGCCAGCAGTTTAACCGTGGGAACTTACGAGCAGTACTTC. Encoded protein: CASSLTVGTYEQYF.

CDR3: CASSQAENIAGARFF. In DNA, the CDR3 is TGTGCCAGCAGCCAAGCCGAAAACATAGCGGGAGCCAGGTTCTTC. The chain joins TRBV14 to TRBJ2-1; 9 nucleotides align to TRBD2. This CDR3 has 15 amino acids. Trimming cost V 1 base and J 15 bases; bases outside gene matches: 13. Germline lookup yields CDR1 SGHDN and CDR2 FVKESK.

The rearrangement uses TRBV11-1 and TRBJ2-2; D is possibly TRBD2 (5 bases). Trimming pared 8 bases from V and 4 bases from J, leaving 14 bases between. The CDR3 has 14 residues. Germline loops: CDR1 SGHAT, CDR2 FQDESV (reference sequence). CDR3 region: CASGSVRGTGELFF. The CDR3 nucleotides are TGTGCCAGCGGGTCGGTTCGGGGCACCGGGGAGCTGTTTTTT.

This clonotype was picked up many times. The V call is TRBV6-2 or TRBV6-3, the J call TRBJ1-6; D is undetermined. V was pared by 8 bases and J by 9 bases, with 14 bases between. This CDR3 region has 13 residues. Germline values: CDR1 MNHEY, CDR2 SVGEGT. This chain's CDR3 is CASGGVRGSPLHF. CDR3 coding DNA: TGTGCCAGCGGTGGGGTGAGAGGTTCACCCCTCCACTTT.

This clonotype was recorded a few times. The J gene is TRBJ2-6, the V gene TRBV29-1; no clear D. Germline CDR1 reads SQVTM; CDR2 reads ANQGSEA. This CDR3 contains 14 residues. V was pared by 7 bases and J by 0 bases, with 10 bases between. CDR3 sequence: CSAQSGSGANVLTF. The CDR3 DNA is TGCAGCGCCCAGTCGGGCTCTGGGGCCAACGTCCTGACTTTC.

This chain uses TRBV9 with TRBJ2-2, with 8 bases aligning to TRBD1. CDR3 length: 16 amino acids. V dropped 0 bases and J dropped 4; count of bases not matched to a gene: 5. Germline CDR1 is SGDLS and CDR2 is YYNGEE. For the CDR3, the DNA is TGTGCCAGCAGCGTAGCCGGGACAGGAGTCACCGGGGAGCTGTTTTTT. Amino acid sequence: CASSVAGTGVTGELFF. The complete variable domain, with remaining parts taken from reference TRBV9 and TRBJ2-2, reads DSGVTQTPKHLITATGQRVTLRCSPRSGDLSVYWYQQSLDQGLQFLIQYYNGEERAKGNILERFSAQQFPDLHSELNLSSLELGDSALYFCASSVAGTGVTGELFFGEGSRLTVL.

The chain joins TRBV4-1 to TRBJ2-1, with 7 nucleotides matching TRBD2. J was trimmed by 7 bases and V by 4 bases; bases with no gene match: 7. Germline loops: CDR1 MGHRA, CDR2 YSYEKL. This CDR3 comprises 14 residues. CDR3 in DNA: TGCGCCAGCAGCCCCGCCGGGACTACTAATGAGCAGTTCTTC. Amino acid sequence: CASSPAGTTNEQFF.

This chain joins TRBV7-2 and TRBJ2-5; D uncertain. This CDR3 spans 16 amino acids. CDR1 is SGHTA, CDR2 FQGNSA, per germline. V was trimmed by 1 base and J by 0 bases, leaving 12 bases between them. As DNA, the CDR3 is TGTGCCAGCAGCTTAGGTGGGGTATTAGACCAAGAGACCCAGTACTTC. This translates into CASSLGGVLDQETQYF.